These 31 T cell receptor beta chains originate from one sample sequenced in a study of beta chain features in type 1 diabetes listed by TCRdb under 2018. The library was generated by the immunoSEQ multiplex PCR assay. The entire amount of isolated RNA was reverse transcribed using the High Capacity cDNA Reverse Transcription Kit, so the sequenced TCRB transcripts were expressed ones. The immuneACCESS repertoire file appears here via TCRdb, limited to in-frame rearrangements. These files lack a portion of the clones; in checked studies, under half of the deficit traces to unresolved V genes, and the cause of the others is not known. This sample has some 300,000 clones in its table, and under 8.5% of those were observed once. Over 0.8% of the sample lies in the top ten. Sequencing was performed on central memory CD4+ T cells from blood. These receptors all come from a young woman in good health.

This chain connects TRBV5-1 to TRBJ1-5, with 8 bases matching TRBD1. Germline CDR1 reads SGHRS; CDR2 reads YFSETQ. The J segment lost 3 bases and the V segment lost 7 bases, leaving 9 bases of the junction unmatched. The length of the CDR3 is 15 residues. The CDR3 loop reads CASRTGPGINQPQHF. The DNA of the CDR3 is TGCGCCAGCCGGACAGGGCCCGGCATCAATCAGCCCCAGCATTTT.

Of note for this clone: The same CDR3 also results from other DNA sequences found in this sample. V gene TRBV2 combines with J gene TRBJ1-1; D possibly corresponds to TRBD1 (5 bases). CDR3 length equals 13 residues. Germline V lookup: CDR1 SNHLY, CDR2 FYNNEI. V lost 4 bases and J 2 bases, leaving 8 bases between the germline ends. The CDR3 bases are TGTGCCAGCAGTGGGCAGGGTAACACTGAAGCTTTCTTT. It yields the protein CASSGQGNTEAFF.

The V gene is TRBV7-8, the J gene TRBJ1-2; 8 nucleotides match TRBD1. Looked up from germline, CDR1 is SGHVS and CDR2 is FQNEAQ. CDR3 length: 16 residues. The J segment lost 5 bases and the V segment lost 2 bases, leaving 10 bases of the junction unmatched. CDR3 region: CASSLFQGAMGYGYTF. The CDR3 DNA reads as TGTGCCAGCAGCTTATTTCAGGGGGCAATGGGGTATGGCTACACCTTC.

The chain recombines TRBV7-2 with TRBJ2-5; D not certain. Trimming removed 1 base at V and 2 bases at J, with 14 bases between. Germline V gene sequence: CDR1 SGHTA, CDR2 FQGNSA. The CDR3 is made up of 16 amino acids. This CDR3 is CASSLVGHLSQETQYF. CDR3 coding DNA: TGTGCCAGCAGCTTAGTAGGGCATCTGTCTCAAGAGACCCAGTACTTC.

This clone was picked up a small number of times. The chain joins TRBV2 to TRBJ2-1; 7 positions match TRBD1. V gave up 5 bases and J gave up 7 bases; unmatched junction bases: 14. The CDR3 is 16 amino acids. Germline V gives CDR1 SNHLY, CDR2 FYNNEI. CDR3 coding DNA: TGTGCCAGCAGTAAAACTAGGGACAGTTTCCGGAATGAGCAGTTCTTC. Translating it yields CASSKTRDSFRNEQFF.

This clone appeared a few times. This chain uses TRBV18 with TRBJ2-1, with TRBD1 identical over 9 bases. Germline V gene lookup returns CDR1 KGHSH and CDR2 LQKENI. The CDR3 is made up of 16 amino acids. V gave up 6 bases and J gave up 8 bases; unmatched junction bases: 14. CDR3 protein: CASSHGQGLSKDEQFF. For the CDR3, the DNA is TGTGCCAGCTCCCACGGACAGGGGCTTAGTAAGGATGAGCAGTTCTTC.

This chain connects TRBV29-1 to TRBJ1-3, with unresolved D. Germline V gene sequence: CDR1 SQVTM, CDR2 ANQGSEA. The V gene lost 7 bases and the J gene lost 7 bases, with 20 bases spanning the gap. This CDR3 spans 14 amino acids. The CDR3 nucleotides are TGCAGCGCTCGAATCGAGGGCAGTTCTAACACCATATATTTT. Protein product: CSARIEGSSNTIYF.

A few counts support this clone. This chain uses TRBV5-6 with TRBJ1-1, with TRBD1 as a possible D gene (5 bases). The CDR3 runs to 15 residues. The V end lost 4 bases, the J end lost 1 base, and 14 bases lay between the germline ends. The germline V gene has CDR1 SGHDT and CDR2 YYEEEE. The CDR3 loop is CASSQRRQGNTEAFF. CDR3 coding DNA: TGTGCCAGCAGCCAGCGACGCCAGGGGAACACTGAAGCTTTCTTT.

This clone was seen more than once but under ten times. The CDR3 coding sequence is TGTGCCAGCAGCTTAGATGGGCTTCGCTCTGGAAACACCATATATTTT. Protein: CASSLDGLRSGNTIYF. The gene calls are TRBV7-6 and TRBJ1-3; D not resolved. Germline loops: CDR1 SGHVS, CDR2 FNYEAQ. The CDR3 extends over 16 amino acids. The V end was cut by 1 base, the J end by 0 bases, with 10 bases between.

This clone has more than one count but fewer than ten. CDR3 residues: CASSLDWEAEAFF. For the CDR3, the DNA is TGTGCCAGCAGCCTCGACTGGGAGGCTGAAGCTTTCTTT. V and J are TRBV6-5 and TRBJ1-1; D gene ambiguous. The ends were cut back, 6 bases at V and 6 bases at J, with 14 bases in the middle. CDR3 length: 13 residues. Germline V gene data show CDR1 as MNHEY and CDR2 as SVGAGI.

This chain uses TRBV14 with TRBJ1-6; the D gene is possibly TRBD1 (6 bases). Trimming took off 4 bases at V and 4 bases at J, with 14 bases between the two ends. Germline values: CDR1 SGHDN, CDR2 FVKESK. The CDR3 length is 16 residues. CDR3 sequence: CASSPQQGRYNSPLHF. DNA of the CDR3: TGTGCCAGCAGCCCCCAACAGGGTCGTTATAATTCACCCCTCCACTTT.

CDR3 sequence: CASSLVGGSNYEQYF. The CDR3 DNA reads as TGTGCCAGCAGCTTAGTAGGCGGCAGCAACTACGAGCAGTACTTC. The chain is built from TRBV7-2 and TRBJ2-7; the D is unclear. From germline, CDR1 is SGHTA and CDR2 FQGNSA. This CDR3 has 15 residues. Trimming left V 1 base short and J 3 bases short, with 13 bases between.

The chain has TRBV21-1 and TRBJ2-3; TRBD2 is the table's D call and was not checked against the DNA. TRBV21-1 constitutes a pseudogene. This CDR3 is built from 16 residues. The CDR3 region is CASRAKQAEPTDTQYF. CDR3 sequence (DNA): TGTGCCAGCAGAGCAAAGCAAGCGGAACCCACAGATACGCAGTATTTT.

This clone was seen only a few times. V gene TRBV5-4 combines with J gene TRBJ2-1, with 8 bases that match TRBD2. This CDR3 contains 14 residues. Germline CDR1 and CDR2: SGHNT and YYREEE (reference sequence). Unmatched junction bases numbered 9, after V lost 4 bases and J lost 9 bases. The CDR3 is CASSPGSGSGEQFF. CDR3 bases: TGTGCCAGCAGCCCCGGCAGCGGGAGTGGTGAGCAGTTCTTC.

This clone was recorded a few times. The CDR3 region has the DNA TGTGCCAGCTCACCACCGGGACAGTTTAATGAAAAACTGTTTTTT. Residues: CASSPPGQFNEKLFF. The chain recombines TRBV18 with TRBJ1-4; 7 bases agree with TRBD1. CDR3 size: 15 residues. V dropped 0 bases and J dropped 4; count of bases not matched to a gene: 2. Germline V gene lookup returns CDR1 KGHSH and CDR2 LQKENI.

In its sample, this clone was seen a few times. The chain carries TRBV5-1 and TRBJ1-5; the D gene is possibly TRBD1 (6 bases). The CDR3 totals 15 residues. The V gene lost 3 bases and the J gene lost 6 bases, with 16 bases spanning the gap. Per germline, CDR1 SGHRS and CDR2 YFSETQ. CDR3 bases: TGCGCCAGCAGCTCGGACGGGGGCGCGGGTCAGCCCCAGCATTTT. This codes for CASSSDGGAGQPQHF.

This chain connects TRBV5-4 to TRBJ1-6, with 8 bases identical to TRBD1. CDR3 length: 16 residues. With 4 bases clipped from V and 10 bases from J, the junction kept 13 bases outside the gene matches. Germline assignment: CDR1 SGHNT and CDR2 YYREEE (reference sequence). The CDR3 region is CASSPMDRARGSPLHF. As DNA, the CDR3 is TGTGCCAGCAGCCCTATGGACAGGGCGAGAGGATCACCCCTCCACTTT.

This clone has just a few counts. The chain employs TRBV7-9 and TRBJ2-5; 14 bases agree with TRBD2. V was clipped by 5 bases and J by 2 bases; unmatched bases: 7. The V gene's germline CDR1 is SEHNR and CDR2 FQNEAQ (reference sequence). The length of the CDR3 is 17 residues. This CDR3 reads CASSTGLAGVRQETQYF. The CDR3 region has the DNA TGTGCCAGCAGCACGGGACTAGCGGGAGTTAGGCAAGAGACCCAGTACTTC. Looking up the rest from reference TRBV7-9 and TRBJ2-5 gives the full variable domain: DTGVSQNPRHKITKRGQNVTFRCDPISEHNRLYWYRQTLGQGPEFLTYFQNEAQLEKSRLLSDRFSAERPKGSFSTLEIQRTEQGDSAMYLCASSTGLAGVRQETQYFGPGTRLLVL.

The rearrangement links TRBV15 to TRBJ2-1; possibly TRBD2 for D (6 bases). CDR1 and CDR2 (germline): LNHNV, YYDKDF (reference sequence). The V end was cut by 6 bases, the J end by 8 bases, with 20 bases between. The CDR3 runs 15 residues. The CDR3 spells CATSQGNIKRDEQFF. The CDR3 DNA follows: TGTGCCACCAGTCAGGGAAATATTAAGCGGGATGAGCAGTTCTTC.

This clone was seen a handful of times. This sequence joins TRBV18 and TRBJ2-2; 7 bases fit TRBD2. V dropped 1 base and J dropped 0; count of bases not matched to a gene: 2. Germline loops: CDR1 KGHSH, CDR2 LQKENI. CDR3 size: 16 residues. The CDR3 DNA reads as TGTGCCAGCTCACCACAGGGGAGGGCGAACACCGGGGAGCTGTTTTTT. This gives the protein CASSPQGRANTGELFF.

Ten or more counts support this clone. V is TRBV5-6 and J is TRBJ1-1; D is unresolved. The germline V gene encodes CDR1 SGHDT and CDR2 YYEEEE. With 2 bases removed from V and 4 bases from J, the gap between germline ends came to 3 bases. CDR3 length: 11 amino acids. The CDR3 is CASSFSTEAFF. CDR3 nucleotides: TGTGCCAGCAGCTTCAGCACTGAAGCTTTCTTT.

This clone was observed many times. The rearrangement uses TRBV6-6 and TRBJ2-2; 7 nucleotides line up with TRBD2. The length of the CDR3 is 15 residues. Germline CDR1 and CDR2: MNHNY and SVGAGI (reference sequence). V lost 6 bases to trimming and J lost 5 bases; unmatched junction nucleotides: 9. CDR3 sequence (DNA): TGTGCCAGCAGACCGGGAGGCGGACGGACCGGGGAGCTGTTTTTT. Its translation is CASRPGGGRTGELFF.

This rearrangement joins TRBV9 to TRBJ2-1; 10 bases map to TRBD2. CDR3 length equals 14 residues. Germline CDR1 is SGDLS and CDR2 is YYNGEE. The junction had 5 bases not matched to a gene; V was cut back by 2 bases and J by 9 bases. The CDR3 bases are TGTGCCAGCAGCGTCTCTAGCGGGAGCGTTGAGCAGTTCTTC. Amino acids: CASSVSSGSVEQFF.

This chain uses TRBV30 with TRBJ2-3; 7 nucleotides agree with TRBD2. The CDR3 runs to 15 residues. The V segment lost 0 bases and the J segment 5 bases; nucleotides outside the gene matches: 8. Germline V CDR1 and CDR2: GTSNPN, SVGIG (reference sequence). In DNA form, the CDR3 reads TGTGCCTGGAGTGTGCGGGGGTGCCTCGGAGATACGCAGTATTTT. It is translated as CAWSVRGCLGDTQYF.

This clone was seen more than once but under ten times. The V call is TRBV7-3, the J call TRBJ2-1; D unclear. Germline V CDR1 and CDR2: SGHTA, FQGTGA. The CDR3 length is 12 residues. Trimming left V 1 base short and J 10 bases short, with 8 bases between. The CDR3 protein is CASSLSAEEQFF. CDR3 DNA sequence: TGTGCCAGCAGCTTAAGCGCAGAGGAGCAGTTCTTC.

This chain uses TRBV4-2 with TRBJ1-3; D unresolved. CDR1 and CDR2 from the germline V gene are LGHNA and YNFKEQ. V was shortened by 4 bases and J by 0 bases, with 10 bases between the two germline ends. This CDR3 spans 15 amino acids. The CDR3 reads CASSPATYSGNTIYF. Written as DNA, the CDR3 is TGTGCCAGCAGCCCGGCGACCTACTCTGGAAACACCATATATTTT.

This clone came up a few times. The CDR3 sequence is CASSRQNVAITDTQYF. The CDR3 nucleotides read TGTGCCAGCAGCCGACAGAATGTGGCGATCACAGATACGCAGTATTTT. J is TRBJ2-3 and V is TRBV16; the D gene is possibly TRBD1 (5 bases). Trimming cost V 4 bases and J 2 bases, with 16 bases left between them. Germline V CDR1 and CDR2: KGHSY, FQNENV. The CDR3 contains 16 residues.

This clone was detected a few times. CDR3 in amino acids: CASSLNGQPYGYTF. Here the CDR3 DNA reads TGTGCCAGCAGCTTGAATGGTCAGCCCTATGGCTACACCTTC. The chain employs TRBV5-5 and TRBJ1-2; no firm D call. V lost 1 base and J lost 4, with 11 bases in between. Germline values: CDR1 SGHKS, CDR2 YYEKEE (reference sequence). The CDR3 has 14 residues.

This clone was seen only a few times. The same CDR3 is also encoded by other DNA sequences in this sample. The chain uses TRBV2 and TRBJ2-5, with TRBD1 matching 9 bases. After removal of 6 bases from V and 5 bases from J, the junction contained 7 bases not matched to a gene. The CDR3 is 14 residues long. The germline V gene has CDR1 SNHLY and CDR2 FYNNEI. CDR3 sequence (DNA): TGTGCCAGCAGCGGGAACAGGGGGCAGGAGACCCAGTACTTC. Protein sequence: CASSGNRGQETQYF. Complete variable domain (other parts from reference TRBV2 and TRBJ2-5): EPEVTQTPSHQVTQMGQEVILRCVPISNHLYFYWYRQILGQKVEFLVSFYNNEISEKSEIFDDQFSVERPDGSNFTLKIRSTKLEDSAMYFCASSGNRGQETQYFGPGTRLLVL.

This clone was observed a handful of times. The chain couples TRBV11-2 to TRBJ2-7; D is possibly TRBD2 (5 bases). The CDR3 length is 13 residues. Trimming took off 5 bases at V and 6 bases at J, with 14 bases between the two ends. CDR1 SGHAT and CDR2 FQNNGV come from the germline V gene. The CDR3 spells CASSLREGLEQYV. In DNA form, the CDR3 reads TGTGCCAGCAGCCTTCGCGAGGGCCTCGAGCAGTACGTC.

This clone was recorded a few times. V and J are TRBV4-1 and TRBJ1-1; 11 nucleotides align to TRBD1. The V and J ends lost 2 bases and 4 bases, in that order; junction bases with no gene match: 6. Germline-derived CDR1 and CDR2 are MGHRA and YSYEKL. This CDR3 spans 16 amino acids. CDR3 sequence reads: CASSQIGQGAGTEAFF. In nucleotides, the CDR3 is TGCGCCAGCAGCCAAATAGGACAGGGGGCGGGCACTGAAGCTTTCTTT.